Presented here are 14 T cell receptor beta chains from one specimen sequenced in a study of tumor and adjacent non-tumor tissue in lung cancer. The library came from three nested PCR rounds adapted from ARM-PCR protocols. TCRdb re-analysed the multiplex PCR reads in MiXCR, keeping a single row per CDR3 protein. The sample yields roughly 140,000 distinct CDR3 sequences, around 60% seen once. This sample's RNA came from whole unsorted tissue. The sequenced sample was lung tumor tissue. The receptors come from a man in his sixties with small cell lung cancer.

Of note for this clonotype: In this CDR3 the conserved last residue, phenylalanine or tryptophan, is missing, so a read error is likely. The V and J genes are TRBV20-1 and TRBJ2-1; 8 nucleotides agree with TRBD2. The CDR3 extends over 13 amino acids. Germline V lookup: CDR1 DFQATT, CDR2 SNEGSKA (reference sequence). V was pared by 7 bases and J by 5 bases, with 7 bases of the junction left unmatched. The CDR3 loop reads CSVVSGADNEQFL. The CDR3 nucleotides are TGCAGTGTCGTTAGCGGGGCTGACAATGAGCAGTTCCTC.

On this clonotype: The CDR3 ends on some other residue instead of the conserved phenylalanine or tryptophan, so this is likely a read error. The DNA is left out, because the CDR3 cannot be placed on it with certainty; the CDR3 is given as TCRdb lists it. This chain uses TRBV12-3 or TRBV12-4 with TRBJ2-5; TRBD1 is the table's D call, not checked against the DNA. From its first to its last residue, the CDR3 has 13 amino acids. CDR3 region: CASSRTGGGHPYI.

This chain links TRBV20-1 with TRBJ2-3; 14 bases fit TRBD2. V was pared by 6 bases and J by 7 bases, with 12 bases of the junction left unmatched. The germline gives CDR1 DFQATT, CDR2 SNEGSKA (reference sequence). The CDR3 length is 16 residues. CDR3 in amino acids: CSATPGLAGEWNTQYF. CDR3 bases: TGCAGTGCCACGCCGGGACTAGCGGGAGAATGGAATACGCAGTATTTT.

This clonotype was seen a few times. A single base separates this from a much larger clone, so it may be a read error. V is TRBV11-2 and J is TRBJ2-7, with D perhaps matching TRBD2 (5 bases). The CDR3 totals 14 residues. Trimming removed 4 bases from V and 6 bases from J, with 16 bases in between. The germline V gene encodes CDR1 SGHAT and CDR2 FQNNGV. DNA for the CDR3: TGTGCCAGCAGCTCTACCGGGATCATATGCGAGCAGTACTTC. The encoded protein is CASSSTGIICEQYF.

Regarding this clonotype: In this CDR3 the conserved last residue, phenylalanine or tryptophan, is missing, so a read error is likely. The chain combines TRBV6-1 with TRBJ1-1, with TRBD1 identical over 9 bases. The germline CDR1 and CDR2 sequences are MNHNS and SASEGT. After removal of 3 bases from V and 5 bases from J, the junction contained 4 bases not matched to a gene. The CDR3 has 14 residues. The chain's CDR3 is CASSELGQGTEAFY. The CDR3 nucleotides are TGTGCCAGCAGTGAGCTAGGACAGGGGACTGAAGCTTTCTAT.

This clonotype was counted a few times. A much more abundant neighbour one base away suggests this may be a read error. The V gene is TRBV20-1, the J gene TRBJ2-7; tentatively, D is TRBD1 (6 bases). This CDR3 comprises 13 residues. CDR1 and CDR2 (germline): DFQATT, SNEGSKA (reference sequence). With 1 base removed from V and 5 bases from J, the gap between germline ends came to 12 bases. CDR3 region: CSARAPGAHEQYF. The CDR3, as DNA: TGCAGTGCTAGAGCACCAGGGGCCCACGAGCAGTACTTC.

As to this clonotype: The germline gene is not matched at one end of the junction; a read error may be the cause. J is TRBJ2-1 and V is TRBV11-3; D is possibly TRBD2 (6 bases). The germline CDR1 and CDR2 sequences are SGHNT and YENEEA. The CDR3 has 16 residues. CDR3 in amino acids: CASRFAPGGEKNELFF. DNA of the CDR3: TGTGCCAGCAGATTCGCCCCTGGAGGGGAGAAGAATGAGCTGTTCTTC.

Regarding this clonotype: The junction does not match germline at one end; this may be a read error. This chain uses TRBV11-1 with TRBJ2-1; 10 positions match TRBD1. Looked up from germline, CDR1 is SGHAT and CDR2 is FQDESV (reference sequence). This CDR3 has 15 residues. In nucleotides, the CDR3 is TGTGCCAGCAACTTAGAACCGGGACAGGGGAATAAGCAGTTCTTC. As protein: CASNLEPGQGNKQFF.

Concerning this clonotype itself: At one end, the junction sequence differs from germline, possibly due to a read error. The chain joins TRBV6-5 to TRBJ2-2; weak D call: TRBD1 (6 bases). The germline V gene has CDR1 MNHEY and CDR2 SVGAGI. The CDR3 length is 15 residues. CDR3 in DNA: TGTGTCAGCAGTCCATACAGGGATATCACCGGGGAGCTGTTTTTT. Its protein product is CVSSPYRDITGELFF.

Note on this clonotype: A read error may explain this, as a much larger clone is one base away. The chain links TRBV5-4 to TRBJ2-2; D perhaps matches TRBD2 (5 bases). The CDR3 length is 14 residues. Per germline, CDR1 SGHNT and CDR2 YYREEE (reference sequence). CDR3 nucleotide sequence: TGTGCCAGCAGCCAGAACTGGAACACCGGGGAGCTGGTTTTT. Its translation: CASSQNWNTGELVF.

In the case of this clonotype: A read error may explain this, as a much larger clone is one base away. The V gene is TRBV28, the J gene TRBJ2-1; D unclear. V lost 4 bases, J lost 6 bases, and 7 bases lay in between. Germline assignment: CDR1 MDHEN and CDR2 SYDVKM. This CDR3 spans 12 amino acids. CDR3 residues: CASSSSFNEQFF. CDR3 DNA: TGTGCCAGCAGTTCGAGCTTCAATGAGCAGTTCTTC.

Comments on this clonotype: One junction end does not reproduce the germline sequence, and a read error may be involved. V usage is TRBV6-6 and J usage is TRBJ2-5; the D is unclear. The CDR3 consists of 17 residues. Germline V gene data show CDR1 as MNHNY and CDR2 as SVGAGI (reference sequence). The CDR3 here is CANSYSIGGAQRETQYF. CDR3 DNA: TGTGCCAACAGTTACTCGATAGGCGGTGCTCAGCGAGAGACCCAGTACTTC.

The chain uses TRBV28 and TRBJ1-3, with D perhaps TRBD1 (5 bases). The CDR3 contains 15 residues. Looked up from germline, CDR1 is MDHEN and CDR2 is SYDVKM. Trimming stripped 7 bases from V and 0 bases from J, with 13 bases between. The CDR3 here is CASNWAGSSGNTIYF. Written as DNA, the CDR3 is TGTGCCAGCAATTGGGCAGGGAGCTCTGGAAACACCATATATTTT.

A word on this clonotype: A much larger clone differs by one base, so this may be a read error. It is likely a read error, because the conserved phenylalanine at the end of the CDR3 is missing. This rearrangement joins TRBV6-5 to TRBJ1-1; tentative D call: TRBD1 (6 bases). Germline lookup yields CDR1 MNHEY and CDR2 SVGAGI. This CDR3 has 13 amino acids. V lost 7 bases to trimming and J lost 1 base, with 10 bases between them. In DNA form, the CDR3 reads TGTGCCAGCACTAGGACAGCGAACACTGAAGCTTTCTTA. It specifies CASTRTANTEAFL.